This TCR beta chain appears in the sequencing data of a study of T cells in Graves' hyperthyroidism and ophthalmopathy (dated by TCRdb to between 2018 and 2021). General notes on the study: Peripheral blood samples were taken at the time of initial diagnosis, prior to any treatment. To identify distinguishing TCR V-J signatures, a discovery cohort of around 100 patients was used, comprising 40 to 45 with Graves' ophthalmopathy and around 57 with stable Graves' hyperthyroidism. Whether ophthalmopathy could be predicted prospectively was tested in an independent validation cohort made up of some 20 hyperthyroidism patients plus 17 patients who later progressed to ophthalmopathy. The 95 to 100 discovery patients were randomly split 7:3 into training and test sets. In roughly six Graves' hyperthyroidism patients, the study also compared T-cell repertoires from thyroid tissue with T-cell repertoires from blood. After sampling, hyperthyroidism patients received methimazole starting at 30 mg daily, and ophthalmopathy patients received high-dose intravenous methylprednisolone. The paper reports TCR Vbeta CDR3 sequencing of over 120 peripheral blood samples: under 45 ophthalmopathy, about 75 hyperthyroidism and around 17 progressor patients.

Stable Graves' hyperthyroidism was defined as no progression to ophthalmopathy during 18 months of follow-up. Hyperthyroidism patients were aged 18 to 65 years and newly diagnosed, with disease duration of less than 2 months. Exclusion was applied to patients with uncontrolled infections, other autoimmune diseases, pregnancy or lactation. Diagnoses relied on clinical symptoms, serum thyroxine and TRAb, thyroid ultrasound and orbital computed tomography. PBMCs were separated from under 12 ml of fresh peripheral blood using Ficoll-Paque density gradient centrifugation. Total RNA was extracted with Trizol reagent, and quality was checked on an Agilent 2100 Bioanalyzer. V and J lose 2 bases and 6 bases, and a span of 13 bases separates them. The germline V gene (reference sequence) sets CDR1 to DFQATT and CDR2 to SNEGSKA. From the cysteine up to the phenylalanine, the CDR3 has a length of 13 residues. The CDR3 DNA has 39 bases and is translated from base 1.

The TCR beta CDR3 regions were amplified from RNA transcripts. The first round of RT-PCR for the TCR CDR3 was performed with the HTBI primer set and the Qiagen OneStep RT-PCR kit. Libraries were constructed in a second round of multiplex PCR, after which size selection and purification were carried out. Sequencing of the libraries was done on an Illumina HiSeq2000 using paired-end 100 bp reads. The authors' pipeline ran thus. SOAPnuke was used to process the raw data, removing reads that contained adapters or uncalled bases, had a mean Phred below 15, or lacked an exact match to the constant primer or identifier. COPE v1.2.5 was used to merge the high-quality paired reads, and each unique nucleotide sequence was defined as a clonotype. MiTCR v1.1 was used to align the clonotypes against IMGT TRBV, TRBD and TRBJ reference segments. The analysis was restricted to V-J combinations with a frequency above 0.0001, which together covered about 99% of the repertoires. The TCS score was defined as F50 (clonal expansion) divided by E x V (chaos), with BLOSUM62-based TCRdist calculated between CDR3 peptides within each V-J. Welch's t-statistics and random forest reduced 500 to 550 V-J features to fewer than 15, which were used in a naive Bayes classifier (R e1071). TCRdb trimmed public reads at Q25 via fastp, called clones via MiXCR and kept in-frame beta chains. CDR3 protein sequences are deduplicated, and each keeps its most common genes and DNA. The V and J calls were determined by TCRdb, not by the authors. The sample contains roughly 700,000 distinct CDR3 sequences, 14% of them found a single time. Jointly, the top ten make up 9.5% to 13% of the sample.

Broad study findings and their caveats: Most expanded thyroid clonotypes (frequency above 0.001) were also detected in blood, a finding suggesting that blood repertoires may reflect thyroid immune responses. Sample size was not statistically predetermined, and blinding of investigators to group allocation was not performed. In cross-validation, a model built on a 13 V-J signature told ophthalmopathy apart from stable hyperthyroidism with over 85% sensitivity and roughly 83% specificity, and in testing the same model reached 80%/75%. In validation, progression to ophthalmopathy was predicted by the model with roughly 69% sensitivity and approximately 78% specificity, a median of approximately 6.5 months before onset.

Note on this clonotype: The target of this receptor is not known. The sample holds no much larger clone one base away, and base qualities are not on file.

The V and J segments used are TRBV20-1 and TRBJ1-1; no D segment can be confidently identified. This TCR was recovered from a woman between 18 and 30 years old with Graves' hyperthyroidism. Sequencing was done on a sample of blood. The CDR3 protein sequence reads: CSARTTGSAEAFF. The DNA sequence follows: TGCAGTGCTAGAACTACGGGGAGCGCTGAAGCTTTCTTT.